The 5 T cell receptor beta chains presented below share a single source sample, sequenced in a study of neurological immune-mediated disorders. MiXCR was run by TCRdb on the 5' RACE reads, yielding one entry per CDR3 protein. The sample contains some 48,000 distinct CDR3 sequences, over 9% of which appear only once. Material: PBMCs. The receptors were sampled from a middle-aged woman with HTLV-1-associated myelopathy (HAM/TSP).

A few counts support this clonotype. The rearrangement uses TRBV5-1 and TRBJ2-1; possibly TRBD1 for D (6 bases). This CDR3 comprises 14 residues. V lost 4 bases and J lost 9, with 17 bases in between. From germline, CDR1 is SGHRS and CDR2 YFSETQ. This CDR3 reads CASSVQGDVGEQFF. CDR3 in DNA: TGCGCCAGCAGCGTACAGGGAGATGTTGGTGAGCAGTTCTTC.

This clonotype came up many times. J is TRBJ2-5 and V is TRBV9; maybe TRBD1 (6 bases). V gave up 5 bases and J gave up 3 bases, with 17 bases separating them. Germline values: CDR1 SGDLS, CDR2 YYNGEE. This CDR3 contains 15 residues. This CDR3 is CASSSVGQSEETQYF. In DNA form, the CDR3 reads TGTGCCAGCAGTTCGGTTGGACAGTCAGAAGAGACCCAGTACTTC.

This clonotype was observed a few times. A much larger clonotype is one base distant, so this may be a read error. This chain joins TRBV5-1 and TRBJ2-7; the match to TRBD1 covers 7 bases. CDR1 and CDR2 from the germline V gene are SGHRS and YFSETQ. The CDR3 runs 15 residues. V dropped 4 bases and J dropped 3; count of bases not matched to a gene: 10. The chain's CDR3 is CASSTGQNSYYEQYF. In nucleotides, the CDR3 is TGCGCCAGCAGCACGGGACAGAACTCCTACTACGAGCAGTACTTC.

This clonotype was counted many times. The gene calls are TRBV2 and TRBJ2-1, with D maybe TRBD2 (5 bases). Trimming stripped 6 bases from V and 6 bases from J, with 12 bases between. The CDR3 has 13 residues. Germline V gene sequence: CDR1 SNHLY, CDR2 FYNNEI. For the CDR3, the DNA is TGTGCCAGCAGCCCGGACGGAGGCAATGAGCAGTTCTTC. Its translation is CASSPDGGNEQFF.

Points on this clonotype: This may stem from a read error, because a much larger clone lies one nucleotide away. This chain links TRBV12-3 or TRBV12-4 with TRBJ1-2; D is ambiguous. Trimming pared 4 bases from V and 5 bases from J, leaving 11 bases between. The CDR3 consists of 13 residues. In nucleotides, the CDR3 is TGTGCCAGCAGTTCATGGTCCGAGTATGGCTACACCTTC. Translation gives CASSSWSEYGYTF.